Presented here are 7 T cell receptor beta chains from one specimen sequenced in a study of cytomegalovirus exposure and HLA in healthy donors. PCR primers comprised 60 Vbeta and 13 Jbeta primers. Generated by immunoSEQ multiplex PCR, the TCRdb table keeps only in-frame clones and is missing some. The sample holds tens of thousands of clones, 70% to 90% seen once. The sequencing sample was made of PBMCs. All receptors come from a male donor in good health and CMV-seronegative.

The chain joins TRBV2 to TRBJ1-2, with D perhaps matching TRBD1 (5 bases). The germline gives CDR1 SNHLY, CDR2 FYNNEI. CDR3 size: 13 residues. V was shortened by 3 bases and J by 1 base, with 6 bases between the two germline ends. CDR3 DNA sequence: TGTGCCAGCAGTGACAGGGTTAACTATGGCTACACCTTC. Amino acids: CASSDRVNYGYTF. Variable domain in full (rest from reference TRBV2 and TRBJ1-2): EPEVTQTPSHQVTQMGQEVILRCVPISNHLYFYWYRQILGQKVEFLVSFYNNEISEKSEIFDDQFSVERPDGSNFTLKIRSTKLEDSAMYFCASSDRVNYGYTFGSGTRLTVV.

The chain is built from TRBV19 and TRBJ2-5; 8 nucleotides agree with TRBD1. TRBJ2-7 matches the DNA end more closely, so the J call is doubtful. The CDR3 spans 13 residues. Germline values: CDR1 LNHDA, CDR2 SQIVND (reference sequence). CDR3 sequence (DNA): TGTGCCAGTAGTCGGGACAGGAGCTACGAGCAGTACTTC. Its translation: CASSRDRSYEQYF.

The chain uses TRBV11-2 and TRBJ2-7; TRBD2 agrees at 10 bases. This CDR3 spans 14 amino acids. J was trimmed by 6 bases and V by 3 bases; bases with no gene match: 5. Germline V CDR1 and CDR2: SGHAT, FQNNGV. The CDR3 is CASSLGAGGGEQYF. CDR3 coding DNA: TGTGCCAGCAGCTTGGGAGCGGGGGGGGGCGAGCAGTACTTC.

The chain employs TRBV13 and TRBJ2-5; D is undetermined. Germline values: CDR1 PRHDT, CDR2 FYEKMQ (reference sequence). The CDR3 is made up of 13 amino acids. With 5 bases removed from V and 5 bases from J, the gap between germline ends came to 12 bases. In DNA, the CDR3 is TGTGCCAGCAGCCATCGAGAGTGGGAGACCCAGTACTTC. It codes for CASSHREWETQYF.

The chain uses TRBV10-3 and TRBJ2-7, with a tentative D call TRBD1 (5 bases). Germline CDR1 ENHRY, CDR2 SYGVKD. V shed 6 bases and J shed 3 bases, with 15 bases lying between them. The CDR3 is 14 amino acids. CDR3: CAIRGDRTLYEQYF. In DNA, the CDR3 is TGTGCCATCAGGGGCGACAGAACCCTCTACGAGCAGTACTTC.

The DNA of the CDR3 is TGTGCCAGCAGTGAATACAGGACAGGGAGCACAGATACGCAGTATTTT. Amino acids: CASSEYRTGSTDTQYF. This rearrangement joins TRBV2 to TRBJ2-3, with 8 bases that match TRBD1. This CDR3 has 16 amino acids. The V segment lost 2 bases and the J segment 0 bases; nucleotides outside the gene matches: 4. Per the germline V gene, CDR1 is SNHLY and CDR2 is FYNNEI.

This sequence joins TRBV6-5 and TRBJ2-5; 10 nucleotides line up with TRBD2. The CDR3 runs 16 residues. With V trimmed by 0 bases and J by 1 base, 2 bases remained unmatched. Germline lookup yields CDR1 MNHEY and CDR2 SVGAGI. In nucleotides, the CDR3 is TGTGCCAGCAGTTACTCACTAGCGGGGTTCCAAGAGACCCAGTACTTC. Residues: CASSYSLAGFQETQYF.